The clone carrying this T cell receptor (beta chain) was recorded at least ten times. Per germline, CDR1 MDHEN and CDR2 SYDVKM. The CDR3 sequence is 14 residues long. V lost 5 bases, J lost 4 bases, and 5 bases stayed unmatched. Primers targeting TRAV and TRBV primed first-strand cDNA, covering alpha and beta chains. The authors ran around 19 PCR cycles to amplify TCRs with a constant-region primer and V-primer adapter. mRNA, once isolated, was amplified by in vitro transcription. TCRdb re-called the reads through MiXCR, storing one row per CDR3 protein. Of around 60,000 distinct CDR3 sequences in the sample, about a quarter were seen once. The data originate from a study of low-dose radiotherapy and immunotherapy resistance in tumors. Study background: Intravenous ipilimumab 1 mg/kg every six weeks was given with nivolumab 240 mg every two weeks. With cycle 1 day 1 as the start, patients took oral aspirin 300 mg daily for four cycles.

Time point given: after trial treatment. The treatment: LDRT plus nivolumab, ipilimumab, low-dose cyclophosphamide and aspirin (RACIN trial). The rearrangement joins TRBV28 to TRBJ2-3; 8 bases agree with TRBD1. The clonotype was recovered from a male donor with prostate cancer. Sequenced here: PBMCs, sampled after low-dose radiotherapy plus immunotherapy. CDR3: CASSEQGGADTQYF. The DNA for the CDR3 is TGTGCCAGCAGTGAACAGGGGGGTGCAGATACGCAGTATTTT.